Listed below are T cell receptor beta chains from one sample, sequenced in a study of T cells in Graves' hyperthyroidism and ophthalmopathy. TCRdb processed the multiplex PCR reads anew with MiXCR; each CDR3 protein has one entry. The sample consists of hundreds of thousands of distinct CDR3 sequences, roughly an eighth of them appearing once. Sequenced sample: blood. The receptors here all came from a woman between 35 and 50 years old with Graves' ophthalmopathy. Both conserved end residues are part of each CDR3. The D gene is left open where the match is weak. Size values are once, few and many counts, or a class for expanded clones, and some rows have none.

d_call,v_call,j_call,clone_size,cdr3_nt,cdr3_aa
TRBD2,TRBV9,TRBJ2-1,few,TGTGCCAGCAGCGCCGGCGCGGGGGTGGGAGGACGGGATGAGCAGTTCTTC,CASSAGAGVGGRDEQFF
-,TRBV27,TRBJ2-7,many,TGTGCCAGCAGTTGGACAGTCAACTACTACGAGCAGTACTTC,CASSWTVNYYEQYF
-,TRBV15,TRBJ2-1,few,TGTGCCACCAGCAGAGCGGCCTCCTACAATGAGCAGTTCTTC,CATSRAASYNEQFF
TRBD1,TRBV10-1,TRBJ2-1,few,TGCGCCAGCGCCGGGACAGGGGATTCTGAGCAGTTCTTC,CASAGTGDSEQFF
-,TRBV7-2,TRBJ2-7,many,TGTGCCAGCAGCTTAAGGAGGACAGCTCCCTACGAGCAGTACTTC,CASSLRRTAPYEQYF
TRBD2,TRBV6-2/TRBV6-3,TRBJ2-2,few,TGTGCCAGCAGTTACTCGAGGGTCGGACTAGCGGGCCCCGGGGAGCTGTTTTTT,CASSYSRVGLAGPGELFF
TRBD1,TRBV20-1,TRBJ1-5,few,TGCAGTGCTAGTATCGGACAGGGGCATCAGCCCCAGCATTTT,CSASIGQGHQPQHF
-,TRBV20-1,TRBJ1-2,-,TGCAGTGCTAGAGATCGGGGTTACTATGGCTACACCTTC,CSARDRGYYGYTF
-,TRBV20-1,TRBJ2-7,many,TGCAGTGCGAGGGGTGTAGGGGCCGAGCAGTACTTC,CSARGVGAEQYF
TRBD1,TRBV29-1,TRBJ1-6,-,TGCAGCGCACAGGACGACAGGGCTAATTCACCCCTCCACTTT,CSAQDDRANSPLHF
TRBD2,TRBV6-5,TRBJ2-2,many,TGTGCCAGCAGTTACTCCTTCGGGGGGGGGAACACCGGGGAGCTGTTTTTT,CASSYSFGGGNTGELFF
-,TRBV27,TRBJ2-7,many,TGTGCCAGCGCCGGGTTAAGAGAGCAGTACTTC,CASAGLREQYF
TRBD1,TRBV9,TRBJ1-2,many,TGTGCCAGCAGCGATTACAGGGGGGAAGGCTATGGCTACACCTTC,CASSDYRGEGYGYTF
-,TRBV6-1,TRBJ2-3,many,TGTGCCAGCAGCCCGCTCGTAAACCAGAGAGATACGCAGTATTTT,CASSPLVNQRDTQYF
-,TRBV11-2,TRBJ2-1,many,TGTGCCAGCAGCCTGGCCCAGGTATCCCATGAGCAGTTCTTC,CASSLAQVSHEQFF
-,TRBV7-8,TRBJ1-4,-,TGTGCCAGCAGCTTAGCCAGGGAAGAAAAACTGTTTTTT,CASSLAREEKLFF
-,TRBV6-5,TRBJ1-5,-,TGTGCCTGCAGTTACTCGCCCCACTCGGCCAGGGCTAATCAGTCCCAGCATTTT,CACSYSPHSARANQSQHF
TRBD1,TRBV10-1,TRBJ1-2,many,TGCGCCAGCAGTGACACAATCACTGGGACAGGTTATGGCTACACCTTC,CASSDTITGTGYGYTF
-,TRBV4-1,TRBJ2-7,-,TGCGCCAGCAGCCAAGATCGGGGGACCTACGAGCAGTACTTC,CASSQDRGTYEQYF
TRBD2,TRBV7-9,TRBJ2-1,once,TGTGCCAGCAGTTACGGACTAGCGGTCTCCTACAATGAGCAGTTCTTC,CASSYGLAVSYNEQFF
-,TRBV28,TRBJ1-5,many,TGTGCCAGCAGCCTATCATCGATAAAAAGCCAGCCCCAGCATTTT,CASSLSSIKSQPQHF
-,TRBV19,TRBJ2-7,few,TGTGCCAGTAGTATAACCTACCGGGGGCGCGCTCCGGATGAGCAGTACTTC,CASSITYRGRAPDEQYF
-,TRBV19,TRBJ2-5,-,TGTGCCAGTAGTATACGGACACCGTACCAAGAGACCCAGTACTTC,CASSIRTPYQETQYF
-,TRBV20-1,TRBJ1-5,many,TGCAGTGCCAGAGGGGAGAATCAGCCCCAGCATTTT,CSARGENQPQHF
-,TRBV24-1,TRBJ1-2,-,TGTGCCACCAGTGATCCGCACCTTGGCGGTCATGGCTACACCTTC,CATSDPHLGGHGYTF
-,TRBV2,TRBJ1-5,many,TGTGCCAGCAGTGACGAGGGGCTTCAGCCCCAGCATTTT,CASSDEGLQPQHF
-,TRBV5-1,TRBJ2-6,-,TGCGCCAGCAGAGGAGTAAGCTCTGGGGCCAACGTCCTGACTTTC,CASRGVSSGANVLTF
-,TRBV28,TRBJ1-5,many,TGTGCCAGCAGGGTTCCGGGGGGCGGCAATCAGCCCCAGCATTTT,CASRVPGGGNQPQHF
-,TRBV4-1,TRBJ1-1,-,TGCGCCAGCAGCCAACCAACGACTGAAGCTTTCTTT,CASSQPTTEAFF
TRBD2,TRBV12-3/TRBV12-4,TRBJ2-7,-,TGTGCCAGCAGTTTAGCGGATTGGACTAGCGGGGCCAGTTCCTACGAGCAGTACTTC,CASSLADWTSGASSYEQYF
-,TRBV5-4,TRBJ2-3,few,TGTGCCAGCAGCTTGTCAGGACACACTAGCACAGATACGCAGTATTTT,CASSLSGHTSTDTQYF
-,TRBV11-2,TRBJ2-6,-,TGTGCCAGCAGCTTAGGGGGGGGACAGCCTCGCTCTGGGGCCAACGTCCTGACTTTC,CASSLGGGQPRSGANVLTF
-,TRBV30,TRBJ1-5,few,TGTGCCTGGAGTGTCTCCAATCAGCCCCAGCATTTT,CAWSVSNQPQHF
TRBD2,TRBV4-2,TRBJ2-3,-,TGTGCCAGCAGCCAAGAGGTACTAGCGGCGGATACGCAGTATTTT,CASSQEVLAADTQYF
TRBD1,TRBV7-9,TRBJ2-7,many,TGTGCCAGCAGCCCAGCGGACAGGTCGGCGGACGAGCAGTACTTC,CASSPADRSADEQYF
-,TRBV6-1,TRBJ1-1,many,TGTGCCGGGGGAAAAGTCTTGAACACTGAAGCTTTCTTT,CAGGKVLNTEAFF
TRBD2,TRBV27,TRBJ2-3,-,TGTGCCAGCAGTTTATCGAAATATCCTAGCGGGAGAAATACGCAGTATTTT,CASSLSKYPSGRNTQYF
-,TRBV16,TRBJ2-7,-,TGTGCCAGCAGCCAGTTATTAGGGGGTACGATGAACGAGCAGTACTTC,CASSQLLGGTMNEQYF
-,TRBV29-1,TRBJ2-7,many,TGCAGCGTTGGACACGGGACTCAAGAGCAGTACTTC,CSVGHGTQEQYF
-,TRBV19,TRBJ2-3,many,TGTGCCAGTAGTATAGACCGGGATCACGACACAGATACGCAGTATTTT,CASSIDRDHDTDTQYF
-,TRBV5-1,TRBJ2-1,many,TGCGCCAGCAGCATCGGGACGGCCGCTTCGGTTGAGCAGTTCTTC,CASSIGTAASVEQFF
TRBD2,TRBV28,TRBJ2-7,many,TGTGCCAGCACCCCTGGCGGGAGTAACCCCTACGAGCAGTACTTC,CASTPGGSNPYEQYF
TRBD1,TRBV10-3,TRBJ2-1,-,TGTGCCATCAGTGAGTCGGGGACAGGTACACACAATGAGCTGTTCTTC,CAISESGTGTHNELFF
TRBD2,TRBV20-1,TRBJ2-3,-,TGCAGTGCTAGCCCATTCCGGGAGGGGTCGGTAGATACGCAGTATTTT,CSASPFREGSVDTQYF
-,TRBV19,TRBJ2-1,few,TGTGCCGCGGGCGATTACAATGAGCAGTTCTTC,CAAGDYNEQFF
-,TRBV3-1,TRBJ2-3,-,TGTGCCAGCAGCCTCCAGTCGGAGGATACGCAGTATTTT,CASSLQSEDTQYF
-,TRBV7-2,TRBJ2-2,few,TGTGCCAGCAGCCCACAGGAGAACACCGGGGAGCTGTTTTTT,CASSPQENTGELFF
TRBD1,TRBV7-9,TRBJ2-6,-,TGTGCCAGCAGCGAATGGGCAGGGGGTAGGAATTCTGGGGCCAACGTCCTGACTTTC,CASSEWAGGRNSGANVLTF